These T cell receptor beta chains were read from a single sample in a study of blood T cell repertoires in COVID-19. Profiling relied on immunoSEQ multiplex PCR, and the TCRdb table lists in-frame clones only, not all of them. The sample has around 280,000 clones; roughly 89% are singletons. The sequencing input was PBMCs or T cells enriched from blood (not recorded which). All receptors come from a woman in her thirties or forties who had recovered from COVID-19. Each CDR3 is given with its conserved first and last residue. A D gene is named only where the DNA matches it firmly. Only some rows state a clone size, as once, few, many or a class for expanded clones.

d_call,clone_size,v_call,j_call,cdr3_aa,cdr3_nt
.,.,TRBV28,TRBJ2-3,CASRQGSTDTQYF,TGTGCCAGCAGGCAGGGTAGCACAGATACGCAGTATTTT
.,.,TRBV10-3,TRBJ2-3,CATGKSWDTQYF,TGTGCCACGGGAAAAAGTTGGGATACGCAGTATTTT
.,.,TRBV10-3,TRBJ2-2,CAISTLVSAGELFF,TGTGCCATCAGTACTCTAGTCTCCGCCGGGGAGCTGTTTTTT
TRBD1,.,TRBV7-2,TRBJ1-4,CASSSGTGGFEKLFF,TGTGCCAGCAGCTCTGGGACAGGGGGTTTTGAAAAACTGTTTTTT
TRBD2,.,TRBV19,TRBJ2-7,CASSIRGTITPYEQYF,TGTGCCAGTAGTATACGAGGGACTATAACTCCCTACGAGCAGTACTTC
TRBD2,.,TRBV2,TRBJ2-1,CASRDPSGGNEQFF,TGTGCCAGCAGGGATCCCAGCGGGGGGAATGAGCAGTTCTTC
TRBD1,few,TRBV30,TRBJ1-5,CAWRARSGGIDRGNQPQHF,TGTGCCTGGAGGGCCCGGAGCGGGGGCATCGACAGGGGCAATCAGCCCCAGCATTTT
TRBD1,.,TRBV11-2,TRBJ1-4,CASSPRTGQREEKLFF,TGTGCCAGCAGTCCCCGGACAGGCCAACGGGAGGAAAAACTGTTTTTT
.,.,TRBV7-2,TRBJ2-1,CASSQSFTAYNEQFF,TGTGCCAGCAGCCAGAGTTTTACAGCTTACAATGAGCAGTTCTTC
.,.,TRBV28,TRBJ1-1,CASSLLGLGTEAFF,TGTGCCAGCAGTTTATTGGGGCTGGGCACTGAAGCTTTCTTT
.,.,TRBV11-2,TRBJ2-5,CASSLVNQGGRETQYF,TGTGCCAGCAGCTTAGTTAACCAGGGCGGTAGGGAGACCCAGTACTTC
.,once,TRBV7-2,TRBJ2-1,CASSLALAGEPFF,TGTGCCAGCAGCTTAGCGCTGGCAGGGGAACCGTTCTTC
.,.,TRBV3-1/TRBV3-2,TRBJ1-2,CASSQRSEGYTF,TGTGCCAGCAGCCAACGGTCGGAGGGCTACACCTTC
.,.,TRBV27,TRBJ2-1,CASSLFPPRNEQFF,TGTGCCAGCAGTTTATTTCCCCCCCGCAATGAGCAGTTCTTC
.,.,TRBV5-1,TRBJ2-5,CASGAPQETQYF,TGCGCCAGCGGAGCACCTCAAGAGACCCAGTACTTC
TRBD2,.,TRBV18,TRBJ2-1,CASSPAGTSVSYNEQFF,TGTGCCAGCTCCCCAGCCGGGACTAGCGTCTCCTACAATGAGCAGTTCTTC
.,.,TRBV2,TRBJ1-2,CASSAQKGRDYGYTF,TGTGCCAGCAGTGCACAGAAGGGGCGAGACTATGGCTACACCTTC
.,.,TRBV14,TRBJ2-7,CASSQLRDEQYF,TGTGCCAGCAGCCAACTCAGGGACGAGCAGTACTTC
TRBD1,.,TRBV3-1/TRBV3-2,TRBJ2-7,CASSQVAGQGAEQYF,TGTGCCAGCAGCCAAGTAGCTGGACAGGGGGCCGAGCAGTACTTC
.,.,TRBV28,TRBJ1-2,CASVDGGWAANYGYTF,TGTGCCAGCGTTGATGGTGGGTGGGCAGCTAACTATGGCTACACCTTC
TRBD2,.,TRBV7-2,TRBJ2-1,CASSLGPGGEQFF,TGTGCCAGCAGCTTAGGTCCGGGGGGAGAGCAGTTCTTC
.,.,TRBV6-5,TRBJ1-5,CASGLGNQPQHF,TGTGCCAGCGGCTTGGGCAATCAGCCCCAGCATTTT
.,once,TRBV7-2,TRBJ2-2,CASSLLGRGGELFF,TGTGCCAGCAGCTTACTCGGAAGGGGCGGGGAGCTGTTTTTT
.,.,TRBV7-2,TRBJ2-2,CASSLGQASGELFF,TGTGCCAGCAGCTTAGGACAGGCCTCCGGGGAGCTGTTTTTT
.,.,TRBV12-3/TRBV12-4,TRBJ1-5,CASSDGKNQPQHF,TGTGCCAGCAGTGACGGGAAGAATCAGCCCCAGCATTTT